This T cell receptor beta chain derives from a study of T-cell memory formation after mild COVID-19. Overall study context: TCR clusters largely stayed donor specific.

TCRdb itself ran the 5' RACE reads through MiXCR, one entry per CDR3 protein. The data show under 250,000 distinct CDR3 sequences, with just over 9.5% seen just once and 3.5% held by the top ten. The CDR3 has 14 residues. Germline-derived CDR1 and CDR2 are MDHEN and SYDVKM. V was trimmed by 7 bases and J by 4 bases, leaving 16 bases between them. About this clonotype itself: As yet, its antigen is unknown.

Whole-study findings and limits: CD4+ contracting clones lay mainly in CM and EM, CD8+ ones in EMRA. Some responding clones appeared in pre-infection memory, suggesting cross-reactive memory joined.

Sequencing used PBMCs or a T cell subset sorted from them (not recorded which). This chain links TRBV28 with TRBJ1-2, with D perhaps TRBD1 (5 bases). The sequence was obtained from a man between 18 and 35 years old who had mild COVID-19 (a few samples of this study predate the infection). Cell type and time point are not known. CDR3 residues: CASNGGGRPYGYTF. The CDR3 bases are TGTGCCAGCAATGGCGGGGGGAGACCCTATGGCTACACCTTC.